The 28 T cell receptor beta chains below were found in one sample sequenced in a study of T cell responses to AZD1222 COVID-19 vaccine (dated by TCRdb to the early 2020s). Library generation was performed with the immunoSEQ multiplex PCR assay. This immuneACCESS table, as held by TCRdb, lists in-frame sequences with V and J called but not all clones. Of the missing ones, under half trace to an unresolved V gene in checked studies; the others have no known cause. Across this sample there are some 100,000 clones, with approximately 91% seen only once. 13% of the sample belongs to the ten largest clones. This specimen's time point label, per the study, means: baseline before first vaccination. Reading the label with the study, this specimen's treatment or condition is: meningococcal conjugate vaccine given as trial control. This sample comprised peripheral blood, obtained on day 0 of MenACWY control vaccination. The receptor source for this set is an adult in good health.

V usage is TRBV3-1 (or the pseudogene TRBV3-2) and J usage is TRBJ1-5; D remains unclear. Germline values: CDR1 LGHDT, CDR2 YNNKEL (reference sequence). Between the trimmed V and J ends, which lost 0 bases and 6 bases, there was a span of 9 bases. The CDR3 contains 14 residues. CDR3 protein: CASSQDHSGQPQHF. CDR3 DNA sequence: TGTGCCAGCAGCCAAGATCATTCTGGTCAGCCCCAGCATTTT.

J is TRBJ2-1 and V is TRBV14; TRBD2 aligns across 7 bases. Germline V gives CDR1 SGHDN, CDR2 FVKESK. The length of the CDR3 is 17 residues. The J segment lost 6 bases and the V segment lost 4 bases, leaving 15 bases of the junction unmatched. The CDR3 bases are TGTGCCAGCAGCCGACTCTCGTCGGGCGGGAGCGGCAATGAGCAGTTCTTC. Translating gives CASSRLSSGGSGNEQFF.

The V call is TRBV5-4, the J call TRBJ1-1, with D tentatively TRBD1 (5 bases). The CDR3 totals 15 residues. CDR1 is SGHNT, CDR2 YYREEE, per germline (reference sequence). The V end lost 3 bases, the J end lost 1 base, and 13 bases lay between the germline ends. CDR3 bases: TGTGCCAGCAGCTCCCCCCAGGGCGCGAACACTGAAGCTTTCTTT. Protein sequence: CASSSPQGANTEAFF.

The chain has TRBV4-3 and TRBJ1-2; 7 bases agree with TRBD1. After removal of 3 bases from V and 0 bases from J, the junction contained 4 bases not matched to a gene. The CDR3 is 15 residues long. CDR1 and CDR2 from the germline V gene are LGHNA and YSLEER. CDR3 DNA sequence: TGCGCCAGCAGCCATTGGGACAGACCTAACTATGGCTACACCTTC. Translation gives CASSHWDRPNYGYTF.

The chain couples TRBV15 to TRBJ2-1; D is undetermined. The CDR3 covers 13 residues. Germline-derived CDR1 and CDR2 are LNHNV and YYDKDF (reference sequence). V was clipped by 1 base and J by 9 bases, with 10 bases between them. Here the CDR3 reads CATSRAPVGEQFF. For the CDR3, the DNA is TGTGCCACCAGCAGAGCGCCAGTCGGTGAGCAGTTCTTC.

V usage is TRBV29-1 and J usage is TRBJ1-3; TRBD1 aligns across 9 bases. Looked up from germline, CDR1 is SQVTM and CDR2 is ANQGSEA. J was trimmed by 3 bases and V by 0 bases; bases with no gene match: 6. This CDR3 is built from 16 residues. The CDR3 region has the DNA TGCAGCGTTGAAGAAAACAGGGGGCGTTTTGGAAACACCATATATTTT. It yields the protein CSVEENRGRFGNTIYF.

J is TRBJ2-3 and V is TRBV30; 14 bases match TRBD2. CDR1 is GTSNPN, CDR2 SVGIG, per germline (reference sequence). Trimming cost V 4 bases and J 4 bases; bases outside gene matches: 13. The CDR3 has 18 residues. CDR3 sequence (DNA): TGTGCCTGGACTTCGTCCGGGACTAGCGGGAGTGGCGCAGATACGCAGTATTTT. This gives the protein CAWTSSGTSGSGADTQYF.

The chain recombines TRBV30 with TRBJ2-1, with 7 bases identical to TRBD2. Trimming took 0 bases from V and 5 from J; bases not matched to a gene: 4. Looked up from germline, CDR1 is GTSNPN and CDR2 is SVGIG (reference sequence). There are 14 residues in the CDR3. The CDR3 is CAWSVASGDNEQFF. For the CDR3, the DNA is TGTGCCTGGAGTGTGGCTAGCGGCGACAATGAGCAGTTCTTC. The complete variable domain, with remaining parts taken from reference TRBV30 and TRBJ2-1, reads SQTIHQWPATLVQPVGSPLSLECTVEGTSNPNLYWYRQAAGRGLQLLFYSVGIGQISSEVPQNLSASRPQDRQFILSSKKLLLSDSGFYLCAWSVASGDNEQFFGPGTRLTVL.

DNA for the CDR3: TGTGCCACCTCACCGGGCCCCCCGGACACTGAAGCTTTCTTT. This encodes CATSPGPPDTEAFF. The chain couples TRBV15 to TRBJ1-1; D is unresolved. Per the germline V gene, CDR1 is LNHNV and CDR2 is YYDKDF (reference sequence). Trimming cost V 8 bases and J 3 bases, with 16 bases left between them. This CDR3 spans 14 amino acids.

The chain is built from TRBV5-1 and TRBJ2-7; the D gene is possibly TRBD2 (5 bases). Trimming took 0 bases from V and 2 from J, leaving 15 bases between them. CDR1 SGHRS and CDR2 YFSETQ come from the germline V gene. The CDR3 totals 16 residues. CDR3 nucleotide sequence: TGCGCCAGCAGCTTGGTCCGGGATCCCCCTACCTACGAGCAGTACTTC. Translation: CASSLVRDPPTYEQYF.

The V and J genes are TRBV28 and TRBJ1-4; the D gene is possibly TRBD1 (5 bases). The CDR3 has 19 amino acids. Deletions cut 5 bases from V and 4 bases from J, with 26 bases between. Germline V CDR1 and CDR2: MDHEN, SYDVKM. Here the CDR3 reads CASSNTNFISGISNEKLFF. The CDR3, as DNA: TGTGCCAGCAGTAATACGAACTTTATATCAGGGATTAGTAATGAAAAACTGTTTTTT.

The CDR3 DNA reads as TGTGCCATCAGGAGGGACAGCTCCTACGAGCAGTACTTC. It codes for CAIRRDSSYEQYF. The chain carries TRBV10-3 and TRBJ2-7; 7 bases line up with TRBD1. Germline lookup yields CDR1 ENHRY and CDR2 SYGVKD. This CDR3 contains 13 residues. The trim removed 6 bases at V and 0 bases at J, leaving 2 bases unmatched.

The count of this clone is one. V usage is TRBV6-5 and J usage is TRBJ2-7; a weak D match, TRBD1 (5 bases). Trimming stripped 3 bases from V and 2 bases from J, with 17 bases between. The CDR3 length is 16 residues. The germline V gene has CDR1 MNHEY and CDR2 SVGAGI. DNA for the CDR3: TGTGCCAGCAGTTATCAGGCGCGAAACAGGCCCTACGAGCAGTACTTC. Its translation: CASSYQARNRPYEQYF.

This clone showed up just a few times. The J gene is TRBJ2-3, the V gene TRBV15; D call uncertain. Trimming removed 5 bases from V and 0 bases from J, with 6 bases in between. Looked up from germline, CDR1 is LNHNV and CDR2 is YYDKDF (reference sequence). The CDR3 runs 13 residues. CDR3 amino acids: CATSGVSTDTQYF. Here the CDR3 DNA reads TGTGCCACCAGCGGCGTGAGCACAGATACGCAGTATTTT.

In DNA form, the CDR3 reads TGTGCCAGCTCAGCGACAGGGGAGGGTTTCGAGCCCCAGCATTTT. Amino acid sequence: CASSATGEGFEPQHF. J is TRBJ1-5 and V is TRBV18; the match to TRBD1 covers 8 bases. This CDR3 has 15 residues. The germline gives CDR1 KGHSH, CDR2 LQKENI. With V trimmed by 5 bases and J by 8 bases, 11 bases remained unmatched.

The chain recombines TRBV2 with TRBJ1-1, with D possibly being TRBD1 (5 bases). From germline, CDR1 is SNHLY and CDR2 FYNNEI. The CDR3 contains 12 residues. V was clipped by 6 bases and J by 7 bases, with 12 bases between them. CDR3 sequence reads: CASRDDSNEAFF. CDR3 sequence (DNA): TGTGCCAGCAGGGACGACAGCAATGAAGCTTTCTTT.

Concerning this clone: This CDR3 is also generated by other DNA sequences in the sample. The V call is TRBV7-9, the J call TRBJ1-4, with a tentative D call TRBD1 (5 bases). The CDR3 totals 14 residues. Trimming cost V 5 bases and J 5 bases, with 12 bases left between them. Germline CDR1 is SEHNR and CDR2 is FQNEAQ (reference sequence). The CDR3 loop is CASSSDRPNEKLFF. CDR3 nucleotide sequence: TGTGCCAGCAGCAGTGACAGACCCAATGAAAAACTGTTTTTT.

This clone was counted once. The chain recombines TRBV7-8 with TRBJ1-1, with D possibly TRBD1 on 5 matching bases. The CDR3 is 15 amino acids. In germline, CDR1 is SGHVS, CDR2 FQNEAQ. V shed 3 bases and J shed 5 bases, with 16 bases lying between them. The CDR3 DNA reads TGTGCCAGCAGCTTGGTACCTAAAGGGGTGACTGAAGCTTTCTTT. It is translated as CASSLVPKGVTEAFF. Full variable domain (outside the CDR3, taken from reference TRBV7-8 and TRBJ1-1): GAGVSQSPRYKVAKRGQDVALRCDPISGHVSLFWYQQALGQGPEFLTYFQNEAQLDKSGLPSDRFFAERPEGSVSTLKIQRTQQEDSAVYLCASSLVPKGVTEAFFGQGTRLTVV.

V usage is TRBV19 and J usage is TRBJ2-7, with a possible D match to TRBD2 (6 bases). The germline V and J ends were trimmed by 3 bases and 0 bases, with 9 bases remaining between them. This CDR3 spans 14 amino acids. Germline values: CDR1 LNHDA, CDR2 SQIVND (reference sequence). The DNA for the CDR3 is TGTGCCAGTAGTATGGTACTAGCCTCCTACGAGCAGTACTTC. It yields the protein CASSMVLASYEQYF. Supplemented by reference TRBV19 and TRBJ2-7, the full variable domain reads DGGITQSPKYLFRKEGQNVTLSCEQNLNHDAMYWYRQDPGQGLRLIYYSQIVNDFQKGDIAEGYSVSREKKESFPLTVTSAQKNPTAFYLCASSMVLASYEQYFGPGTRLTVT.

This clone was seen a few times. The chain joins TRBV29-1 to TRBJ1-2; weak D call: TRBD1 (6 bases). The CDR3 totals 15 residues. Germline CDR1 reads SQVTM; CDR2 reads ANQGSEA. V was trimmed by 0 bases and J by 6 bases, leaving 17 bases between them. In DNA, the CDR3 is TGCAGCGTTGAAGACCCGGCAAGGGGGTGGAATGGCTACACCTTC. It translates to CSVEDPARGWNGYTF.

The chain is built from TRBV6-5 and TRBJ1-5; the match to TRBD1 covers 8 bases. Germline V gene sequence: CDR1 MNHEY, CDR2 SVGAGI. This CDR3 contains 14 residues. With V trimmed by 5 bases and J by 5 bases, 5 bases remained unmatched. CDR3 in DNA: TGTGCCAGCAGTCCCCGACAGGGGTATCAGCCCCAGCATTTT. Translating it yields CASSPRQGYQPQHF.

CDR3 region: CASSWSAGTGVGYTF. The CDR3 DNA is TGTGCCAGCAGCTGGAGCGCCGGGACAGGGGTTGGCTACACCTTC. This chain uses TRBV5-4 with TRBJ1-2, with 10 bases matching TRBD1. The length of the CDR3 is 15 residues. Germline CDR1 SGHNT, CDR2 YYREEE (reference sequence). The ends lost 3 bases at V and 7 bases at J; junction bases unmatched: 9.

The CDR3 coding sequence is TGTGCCAGCAATTTTTGGCTAGGGACAGTCGATCAGGCTGAAGCTTTCTTT. The encoded protein is CASNFWLGTVDQAEAFF. V and J are TRBV28 and TRBJ1-1, with TRBD1 identical over 7 bases. V shed 7 bases, J shed 6 bases, and the junction held 20 bases outside the gene matches. The CDR3 length is 17 residues. Per the germline V gene, CDR1 is MDHEN and CDR2 is SYDVKM.

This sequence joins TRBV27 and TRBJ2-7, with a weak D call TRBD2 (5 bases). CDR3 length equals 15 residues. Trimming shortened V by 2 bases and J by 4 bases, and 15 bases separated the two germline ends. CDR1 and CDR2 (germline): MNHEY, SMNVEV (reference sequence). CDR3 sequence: CASSLTTGPGYEQYF. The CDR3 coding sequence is TGTGCCAGCAGTTTAACGACTGGGCCGGGGTACGAGCAGTACTTC.

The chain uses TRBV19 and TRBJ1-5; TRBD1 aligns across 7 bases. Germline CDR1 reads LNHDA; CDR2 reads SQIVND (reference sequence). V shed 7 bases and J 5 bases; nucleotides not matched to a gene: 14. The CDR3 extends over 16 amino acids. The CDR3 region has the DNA TGTGCCAGTAACCCTGAGGGGGCGACAGGGTATCAGCCCCAGCATTTT. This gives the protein CASNPEGATGYQPQHF.

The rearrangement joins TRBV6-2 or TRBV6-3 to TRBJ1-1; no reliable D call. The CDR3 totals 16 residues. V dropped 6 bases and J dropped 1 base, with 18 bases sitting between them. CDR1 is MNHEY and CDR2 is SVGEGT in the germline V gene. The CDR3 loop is CASSPSERGGNTEAFF. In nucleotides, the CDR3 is TGTGCCAGCAGCCCTTCGGAACGGGGAGGGAACACTGAAGCTTTCTTT.

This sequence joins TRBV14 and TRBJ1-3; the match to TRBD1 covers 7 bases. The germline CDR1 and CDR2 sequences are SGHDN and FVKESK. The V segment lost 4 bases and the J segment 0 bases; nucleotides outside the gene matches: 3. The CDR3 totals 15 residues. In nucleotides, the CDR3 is TGTGCCAGCAGCCCCCGGACAGGCTCTGGAAACACCATATATTTT. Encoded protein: CASSPRTGSGNTIYF.

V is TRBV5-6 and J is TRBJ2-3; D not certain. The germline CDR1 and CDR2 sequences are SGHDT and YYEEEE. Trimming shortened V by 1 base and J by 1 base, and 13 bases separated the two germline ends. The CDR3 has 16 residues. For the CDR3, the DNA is TGTGCCAGCAGCTTGAGGTGGGATGCTGGCACAGATACGCAGTATTTT. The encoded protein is CASSLRWDAGTDTQYF.